This is a list of T cell receptor beta chains from one sample in a study of graft-versus-host responses after intestinal transplantation. Method: immunoSEQ multiplex PCR; TCRdb's copy keeps in-frame clones and lacks some. This sample has tens of thousands of clones, with roughly 90% found just once. These TCRs' antigens remain unknown. This specimen was unstimulated CD8+ T cells sorted from spleen or lymph node cells, taken before intestinal transplant. These receptors all come from a human donor who received an intestinal transplant. Each CDR3 is given with its conserved first and last residue. D genes are given only for firm matches. Clone size, where shown, is once, few, many, or a class for clones that have expanded.

cdr3_length j_call clone_size d_call v_call cdr3_nt cdr3_aa
15 TRBJ1-2 - - TRBV15 TGTGCCACCAGCATGAGACCGCCAGGGTATTATGGCTACACCTTC CATSMRPPGYYGYTF
14 TRBJ2-1 - - TRBV7-9 TGTGCCAGCAGCTTAGCGCCTTGGGTAAGCAGGCGGTTCTTC CASSLAPWVSRRFF
12 TRBJ1-5 - - TRBV2 TGTGCCAGCACCCCAGGGGAAGAGCCCCAGCATTTT CASTPGEEPQHF
13 TRBJ1-1 - TRBD1 TRBV19 TGTGCCAGTAGTATTAACAGGGGGTCTGAAGCTTTCTTT CASSINRGSEAFF
18 TRBJ1-2 once TRBD1 TRBV7-9 TGTGCCAGCAGCCTACGACCGGGACAGGGTCAGGCCCATCCTTGGCCCACCTTC CASSLRPGQGQAHPWPTF
16 TRBJ2-5 - - TRBV4-3 TGCGCCAGCAGCCAAGATTTTGGAGGGAACCAAGAGACCCAGTACTTC CASSQDFGGNQETQYF
14 TRBJ1-3 - - TRBV7-6 TGTGCCAGCAGCTTACAGGGATCAGGAAACACCATATATTTT CASSLQGSGNTIYF
13 TRBJ1-1 - - TRBV4-2 TGTGCCAGCAGCCACCCCCCAGGCGCTGAAGCTTTCTTT CASSHPPGAEAFF
16 TRBJ2-1 - TRBD2 TRBV5-4 TGTGCCAGCAGCTCGAGAGGACTAGCTAGACAGAATGAGCAGTTCTTC CASSSRGLARQNEQFF
14 TRBJ2-7 - - TRBV5-5 TGTGCCAGCAGCTTTATAACATCATCCTACGAGCAGTACTTC CASSFITSSYEQYF
15 TRBJ2-4 - TRBD1 TRBV6-5 TGTGCCAGCAGTCCGTTGGACAGGGAGGAAAACATTCAGTACTTC CASSPLDREENIQYF
14 TRBJ1-1 once TRBD1 TRBV6-1 TGTGCCAGCAGGGACAGGGGTAGGAACACTGAAGCTTTCTTT CASRDRGRNTEAFF
17 TRBJ2-7 - - TRBV28 TGTGCCAGCAGTCCCGCCTCCCGCGGTAGTAGGTCCTACGAGCAGTACTTC CASSPASRGSRSYEQYF
16 TRBJ2-1 - TRBD1 TRBV29-1 TGCAGCGTTGAGGTACCGGACAGGAGCATCTACAATGAGCAGTTCTTC CSVEVPDRSIYNEQFF
17 TRBJ2-1 - TRBD2 TRBV4-3 TGCGCCAGCAGCCAAGCGGTTAGCGGGGGGTCAGACAATGAGCAGTTCTTC CASSQAVSGGSDNEQFF
14 TRBJ1-1 - - TRBV27 TGTGCCAGCAGTCCAGGGATGTCGGACACTGAAGCTTTCTTT CASSPGMSDTEAFF
13 TRBJ1-5 - - TRBV6-5 TGTGCCAGCAGTACAGGGCTGGGTCAGCCCCAGCATTTT CASSTGLGQPQHF
12 TRBJ2-2 - - TRBV2 TGTGCCAGCAACCAGGGCCCCCGGGAGCTGTTTTTT CASNQGPRELFF
14 TRBJ2-3 - TRBD1 TRBV7-6 TGTGCCAGCAGCCCCCGGACAGGGGCAGATACGCAGTATTTT CASSPRTGADTQYF
18 TRBJ2-3 few TRBD2 TRBV7-9 TGTGCCAGCAGCTCACCTAGCGGGGGGGCCAGAGGCACAGATACGCAGTATTTT CASSSPSGGARGTDTQYF
16 TRBJ2-7 - TRBD1 TRBV19 TGTGCCAGTAGTAAAGGAGGAGGGACAGGGGTGAACGAGCAGTACTTC CASSKGGGTGVNEQYF
15 TRBJ2-7 - TRBD1 TRBV7-9 TGTGCCAGCAGCCGTCCCGGGACAGGGGACCACGAGCAGTACTTC CASSRPGTGDHEQYF
15 TRBJ2-2 - - TRBV6-5 TGTGCCAGCAGTTACCAGGACAGGAACACCGGGGAGCTGTTTTTT CASSYQDRNTGELFF
11 TRBJ2-7 - - TRBV11-2 TGTGCCAGCAGCGGTACAGGGAATAATTTCTTC CASSGTGNNFF
20 TRBJ2-1 - TRBD2 TRBV14 TGTGCCAGCAGCCAAGATCCGTCCTCTCGACTAGCCATAACCTTCAATGAGCAGTTCTTC CASSQDPSSRLAITFNEQFF
16 TRBJ2-3 - TRBD2 TRBV2 TGTGCCAGCAGTGACCAAAGCGGGGCGAGCACAGATACGCAGTATTTT CASSDQSGASTDTQYF
16 TRBJ2-7 once TRBD2 TRBV5-1 TGCGCCAGCAGCTTTATAACTAGCGACAGCTCCTACGAGCAGTACTTC CASSFITSDSSYEQYF
16 TRBJ2-7 - TRBD2 TRBV2 TGTGCCAGCAGTAGGACTAGCGGGAGCGATCACTACGAGCAGTACTTC CASSRTSGSDHYEQYF
16 TRBJ2-1 once TRBD2 TRBV6-1 TGTGCCAGCAGTGGCCCACGGGCGGGGGGCCCAGGTGAGCAGTTCTTC CASSGPRAGGPGEQFF
13 TRBJ2-2 - - TRBV4-1 TGCGCCAGCAGCCAAGACTCTTTGGGGGAGCTGTTTTTT CASSQDSLGELFF
14 TRBJ2-1 once TRBD2 TRBV27 TGTGCCAGCAAACCTAGCGGGGGTTACAATGAGCAGTTCTTC CASKPSGGYNEQFF
15 TRBJ1-2 - TRBD1 TRBV9 TGTGCCAGCAGCGCACCCGGGACAGGGAGAACCGACTACACCTTC CASSAPGTGRTDYTF
13 TRBJ1-2 - - TRBV6-5 TGTGCCAGCAGTTACGGGGACACCTATGGCTACACCTTC CASSYGDTYGYTF
14 TRBJ1-3 - TRBD1 TRBV6-1 TGTGCCAGCAGACCTACAGGGGTTGGAAACACCATATATTTT CASRPTGVGNTIYF
14 TRBJ2-1 - - TRBV7-9 TGTGCCAAGACTACCCTGGCGTTTTACAATGAGCAGTTCTTC CAKTTLAFYNEQFF